Shown below are 28 T cell receptor beta chains from a single sample sequenced in a study of T cells in Graves' hyperthyroidism and ophthalmopathy. Authors of the study amplified TCR beta CDR3 regions from RNA transcripts. First-round RT-PCR targeting the TCR CDR3 was performed with the HTBI primer set. From the multiplex PCR reads, TCRdb called clonotypes with MiXCR, one entry per CDR3 protein. Among about 660,000 distinct CDR3 sequences listed, over 40% were seen once. The material sequenced was peripheral blood or thyroid tissue (not recorded which). These receptors all come from an adult man with Graves' disease, either hyperthyroidism or ophthalmopathy (not recorded which).

In the case of this clonotype: As the CDR3 is not closed by the conserved phenylalanine or tryptophan, this likely results from a read error. J is TRBJ1-1 and V is TRBV20-1; 8 bases agree with TRBD1. CDR1 and CDR2 from the germline V gene are DFQATT and SNEGSKA (reference sequence). This CDR3 is built from 12 residues. V lost 6 bases to trimming and J lost 10 bases; unmatched junction nucleotides: 10. This CDR3 reads CSAGGQAGVAFL. For the CDR3, the DNA is TGCAGTGCAGGGGGACAGGCGGGGGTAGCTTTCCTT.

This clonotype was found many times. This chain joins TRBV10-3 and TRBJ2-5, with 13 bases aligning to TRBD2. Trimming took 6 bases from V and 7 from J; bases not matched to a gene: 14. Germline CDR1 and CDR2: ENHRY and SYGVKD. This CDR3 has 17 residues. CDR3 sequence reads: CAISQLAGGLAIGTQYF. DNA for the CDR3: TGTGCCATCAGCCAACTAGCGGGGGGGCTAGCGATTGGGACCCAGTACTTC.

This clonotype was seen ten or more times. The chain uses TRBV2 and TRBJ1-5; D is possibly TRBD1 (6 bases). Germline V gene lookup returns CDR1 SNHLY and CDR2 FYNNEI. V shed 4 bases and J shed 1 base, with 11 bases lying between them. This CDR3 spans 15 amino acids. CDR3 protein: CASSGLTGSNQPQHF. As DNA, the CDR3 is TGTGCCAGCAGTGGGTTAACAGGGAGCAATCAGCCCCAGCATTTT.

This clonotype was counted a single time. The chain is built from TRBV24-1 and TRBJ1-1; 12 bases are a match to TRBD1. Germline V CDR1 and CDR2: KGHDR, SFDVKD. The CDR3 extends over 16 amino acids. With 3 bases clipped from V and 1 base from J, the junction kept 2 bases outside the gene matches. The CDR3, as DNA: TGTGCCACCAGTGATCCGGGACAGGGGGCGAACACTGAAGCTTTCTTT. Protein product: CATSDPGQGANTEAFF.

The chain couples TRBV6-6 to TRBJ2-2; D unresolved. The germline V gene has CDR1 MNHNY and CDR2 SVGAGI (reference sequence). The CDR3 sequence is 14 residues long. V lost 6 bases and J lost 0, with 8 bases in between. The CDR3 region has the DNA TGTGCCAGCAGCCTGAACCCGAACACCGGGGAGCTGTTTTTT. It encodes CASSLNPNTGELFF.

The chain couples TRBV11-2 to TRBJ2-7, with D possibly TRBD2 on 6 matching bases. V was pared by 1 base and J by 6 bases, with 13 bases between. The CDR3 is made up of 14 amino acids. Germline CDR1 and CDR2: SGHAT and FQNNGV. The CDR3, as DNA: TGTGCCAGCAGCTTAGGTGGGGGAGGTGGCGAGCAGTACTTC. As protein: CASSLGGGGGEQYF.

The chain employs TRBV9 and TRBJ1-5; TRBD1 might be the D (6 bases). CDR3 size: 16 residues. The ends were cut back, 4 bases at V and 1 base at J, with 15 bases in the middle. Germline V gene data show CDR1 as SGDLS and CDR2 as YYNGEE. The CDR3 DNA reads as TGTGCCAGCAGCCTCAGGGGTGTTCGGAGCAATCAGCCCCAGCATTTT. Its translation is CASSLRGVRSNQPQHF.

V usage is TRBV2 and J usage is TRBJ1-1; 8 bases are shared with TRBD1. The J segment lost 4 bases and the V segment lost 8 bases, leaving 9 bases of the junction unmatched. CDR3 size: 14 residues. CDR1 SNHLY and CDR2 FYNNEI come from the germline V gene. CDR3 loop: CASFLTGVSTEAFF. In nucleotides, the CDR3 is TGTGCCAGCTTCCTGACAGGGGTAAGCACTGAAGCTTTCTTT.

The chain uses TRBV29-1 and TRBJ1-4; 9 bases match TRBD1. V dropped 2 bases and J dropped 8; count of bases not matched to a gene: 3. The CDR3 contains 13 residues. CDR1 is SQVTM, CDR2 ANQGSEA, per germline. Here the CDR3 reads CSVERDREEKLFF. The CDR3 DNA is TGCAGCGTTGAACGGGACAGGGAAGAAAAACTGTTTTTT.

V usage is TRBV20-1 and J usage is TRBJ2-6; the D is unclear. Trimming stripped 3 bases from V and 4 bases from J, with 7 bases between. The germline gives CDR1 DFQATT, CDR2 SNEGSKA (reference sequence). CDR3 size: 13 residues. In DNA form, the CDR3 reads TGCAGTGCTAGGCAACAGGGGGCCAACGTCCTGACTTTC. The encoded protein is CSARQQGANVLTF.

The chain recombines TRBV7-9 with TRBJ2-7, with D unclear. The V and J ends lost 9 bases and 1 base respectively, with 13 bases between them. The CDR3 extends over 13 amino acids. CDR1 is SEHNR and CDR2 is FQNEAQ in the germline V gene (reference sequence). CDR3 region: CASSPSTSYEQYF. CDR3 sequence (DNA): TGTGCCAGTAGTCCCTCGACATCCTACGAGCAGTACTTC.

This clonotype has ten or more counts. The chain couples TRBV7-9 to TRBJ1-6; no definite D call. The V end lost 5 bases, the J end lost 7 bases, and 12 bases lay between the germline ends. CDR3 size: 14 residues. CDR1 SEHNR and CDR2 FQNEAQ come from the germline V gene (reference sequence). Here the CDR3 reads CASSPDEFNSPLHF. The CDR3 nucleotides are TGTGCCAGCAGCCCGGACGAGTTCAATTCACCCCTCCACTTT.

The V gene is TRBV19, the J gene TRBJ1-2; no reliable D call. With 6 bases removed from V and 4 bases from J, the gap between germline ends came to 9 bases. The CDR3 runs 12 residues. From germline, CDR1 is LNHDA and CDR2 SQIVND (reference sequence). The CDR3 DNA reads as TGTGCCAGTAGCCGGGTCCCCTATGGCTACACCTTC. As protein: CASSRVPYGYTF.

As for this clonotype: Sequence at one end of the junction differs from germline and may be a read error. J is TRBJ2-2 and V is TRBV20-1; D unresolved. This CDR3 region has 11 residues. In germline, CDR1 is DFQATT, CDR2 SNEGSKA (reference sequence). The CDR3 loop is CSAGDTGELFF. Written as DNA, the CDR3 is TGCAGTGCTGGAGACACAGGGGAGCTGTTTTTT.

The V and J genes are TRBV2 and TRBJ1-4, with 11 bases identical to TRBD1. The CDR3 totals 18 residues. Germline assignment: CDR1 SNHLY and CDR2 FYNNEI. With 4 bases clipped from V and 2 bases from J, the junction kept 9 bases outside the gene matches. The DNA for the CDR3 is TGTGCCAGCAGTGGGAGGACAGGGGGCTTTTTCACTAATGAAAAACTGTTTTTT. This sequence encodes CASSGRTGGFFTNEKLFF.

The V call is TRBV14, the J call TRBJ1-2; TRBD1 aligns across 8 bases. The germline gives CDR1 SGHDN, CDR2 FVKESK. With V trimmed by 8 bases and J by 2 bases, 10 bases remained unmatched. The CDR3 consists of 15 residues. CDR3 in DNA: TGTGCCAGCTCACCGGACAGGGCTGAGAACTATGGCTACACCTTC. This gives the protein CASSPDRAENYGYTF.

This clonotype was counted a few times. The chain links TRBV6-6 to TRBJ1-2; 10 nucleotides match TRBD1. CDR1 and CDR2 from the germline V gene are MNHNY and SVGAGI (reference sequence). The CDR3 loop spans 14 amino acids. V lost 2 bases to trimming and J lost 5 bases; unmatched junction nucleotides: 2. CDR3 sequence: CASSYRDRGYGYTF. Written as DNA, the CDR3 is TGTGCCAGCAGTTACCGGGACAGGGGATATGGCTACACCTTC.

Concerning this clonotype itself: Possible read error: a much larger clone is one base away. The rearrangement links TRBV7-9 to TRBJ2-7, with unresolved D. CDR3 size: 15 residues. In germline, CDR1 is SEHNR, CDR2 FQNEAQ (reference sequence). CDR3 sequence reads: CASSLVGPNSYEQCF. Here the CDR3 DNA reads TGTGCCAGCAGCTTAGTGGGCCCTAACTCCTACGAGCAGTGCTTC.

The chain carries TRBV7-9 and TRBJ2-7, with unresolved D. The CDR3 contains 11 residues. Germline CDR1 SEHNR, CDR2 FQNEAQ (reference sequence). The CDR3 sequence is CARRPTYEQYF. The DNA of the CDR3 is TGTGCTAGACGGCCTACCTACGAGCAGTACTTC.

This chain joins TRBV2 and TRBJ2-5; 7 bases map to TRBD1. V lost 8 bases to trimming and J lost 4 bases; unmatched junction nucleotides: 4. The CDR3 is 12 residues long. Germline V lookup: CDR1 SNHLY, CDR2 FYNNEI. In DNA form, the CDR3 reads TGTGCCAGCCAAAGGGGGCGAGAGACCCAGTACTTC. This sequence encodes CASQRGRETQYF.

The sample holds a few counts of this clonotype. The V call is TRBV6-1, the J call TRBJ1-4, with a weak D call TRBD1 (5 bases). The length of the CDR3 is 14 residues. Trimming pared 2 bases from V and 7 bases from J, leaving 11 bases between. Germline values: CDR1 MNHNS, CDR2 SASEGT. DNA of the CDR3: TGTGCCAGCAGTGAACAGGAAAGGGGTGAAAAACTGTTTTTT. Encoded protein: CASSEQERGEKLFF.

About this clonotype itself: The junction differs from germline at one of its ends, possibly a read error. The chain's CDR3 is CSASGQEQGTQYF. The CDR3 DNA is TGCAGTGCTAGCGGACAGGAGCAAGGGACCCAGTACTTC. The V and J genes are TRBV20-1 and TRBJ2-5; 7 positions match TRBD1. The CDR3 covers 13 residues. Germline loops: CDR1 DFQATT, CDR2 SNEGSKA (reference sequence).

J is TRBJ1-4 and V is TRBV10-3; D possibly corresponds to TRBD1 (5 bases). From germline, CDR1 is ENHRY and CDR2 SYGVKD. The CDR3 is 14 amino acids. Between the trimmed V and J ends, which lost 4 bases and 2 bases, there was a span of 8 bases. Written as DNA, the CDR3 is TGTGCCATCAGTGGTGGGGGTACTAATGAAAAACTGTTTTTT. Its translation: CAISGGGTNEKLFF.

The chain employs TRBV20-1 and TRBJ1-5, with D perhaps TRBD1 (5 bases). This CDR3 contains 14 residues. Germline V gene lookup returns CDR1 DFQATT and CDR2 SNEGSKA (reference sequence). Deletions cut 5 bases from V and 1 base from J, with 12 bases between. The CDR3 sequence is CSARQTASNQPQHF. The CDR3 DNA follows: TGCAGTGCTCGCCAGACAGCGAGCAATCAGCCCCAGCATTTT.

The V and J genes are TRBV2 and TRBJ1-6, with D maybe TRBD1 (5 bases). The CDR3 runs to 18 residues. CDR1 and CDR2 (germline): SNHLY, FYNNEI. Trimming stripped 6 bases from V and 5 bases from J, with 23 bases between. CDR3 protein: CASSTTLGVRPDNSPLHF. The CDR3 DNA reads TGTGCCAGCAGCACCACCCTGGGGGTGCGACCGGATAATTCACCCCTCCACTTT.

The chain couples TRBV7-9 to TRBJ1-5; the match to TRBD1 covers 10 bases. After removal of 5 bases from V and 6 bases from J, the junction contained 7 bases not matched to a gene. CDR3 length equals 15 residues. Germline lookup yields CDR1 SEHNR and CDR2 FQNEAQ (reference sequence). The CDR3 coding sequence is TGTGCCAGCAGCGCGACGGGACAGGGGATTCAGCCCCAGCATTTT. This codes for CASSATGQGIQPQHF.

In its sample, this clonotype was seen once. CDR3 nucleotides: TGTGCCAGCTCACCGCGATTGTCGTCTAATGAAAAACTGTTTTTT. It translates to CASSPRLSSNEKLFF. The chain uses TRBV2 and TRBJ1-4; D is ambiguous. CDR1 is SNHLY and CDR2 is FYNNEI in the germline V gene. The CDR3 is made up of 15 amino acids. Trimming removed 8 bases at V and 3 bases at J, with 16 bases between.

As to this clonotype: This CDR3 is missing its conserved last phenylalanine or tryptophan, likely due to a read error. V is TRBV7-9 and J is TRBJ1-5; 8 nucleotides agree with TRBD1. The CDR3 loop spans 15 amino acids. Germline V gene sequence: CDR1 SEHNR, CDR2 FQNEAQ (reference sequence). The CDR3 sequence: CASSFGQGPNQPQHL. CDR3 DNA sequence: TGTGCCAGCAGCTTTGGACAGGGTCCCAATCAACCCCAGCATCTT.